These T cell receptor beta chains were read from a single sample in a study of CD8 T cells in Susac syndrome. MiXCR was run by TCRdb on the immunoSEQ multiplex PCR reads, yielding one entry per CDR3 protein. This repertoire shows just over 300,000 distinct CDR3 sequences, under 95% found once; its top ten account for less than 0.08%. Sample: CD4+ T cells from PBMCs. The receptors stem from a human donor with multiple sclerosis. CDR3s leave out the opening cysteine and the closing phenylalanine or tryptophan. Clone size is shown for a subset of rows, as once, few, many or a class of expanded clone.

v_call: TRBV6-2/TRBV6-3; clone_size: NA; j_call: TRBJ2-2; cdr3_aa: ASSYLRGHGELF
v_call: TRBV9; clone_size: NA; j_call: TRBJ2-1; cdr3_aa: ASSVAGGTGINEQF
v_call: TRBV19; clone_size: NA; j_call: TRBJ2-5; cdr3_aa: ASSADREETQY
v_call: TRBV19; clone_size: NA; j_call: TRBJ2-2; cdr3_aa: ASSAGPLIRGELF
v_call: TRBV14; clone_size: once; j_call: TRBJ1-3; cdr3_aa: ASSQGAYSGNTIY
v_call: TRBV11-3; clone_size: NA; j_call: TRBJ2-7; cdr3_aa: ASSSSDRGYEQY
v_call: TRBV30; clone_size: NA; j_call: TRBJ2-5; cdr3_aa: AGAGPARETQY
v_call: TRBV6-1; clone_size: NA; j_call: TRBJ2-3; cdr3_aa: ASSDGLAYTQY
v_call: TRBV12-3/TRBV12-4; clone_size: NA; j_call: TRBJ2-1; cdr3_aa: ASSLGGGRAVNEQF
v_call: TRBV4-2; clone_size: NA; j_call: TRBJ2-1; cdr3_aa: ASSQALTGRNEQF
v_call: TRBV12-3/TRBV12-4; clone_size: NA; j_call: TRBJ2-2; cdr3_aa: ASSPGPTGELF
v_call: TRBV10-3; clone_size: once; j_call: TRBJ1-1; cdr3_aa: AISDLNEGAEAF
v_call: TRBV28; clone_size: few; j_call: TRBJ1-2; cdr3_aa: ASSVNYGYT
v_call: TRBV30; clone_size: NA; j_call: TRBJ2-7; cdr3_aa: AWSLEGLGSYEQY
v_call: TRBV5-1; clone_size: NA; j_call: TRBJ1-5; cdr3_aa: ASSFGDNQPQH
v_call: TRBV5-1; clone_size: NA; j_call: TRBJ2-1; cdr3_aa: ASSLTTPNEQF